Listed here are 21 T cell receptor beta chains from one sample, sequenced in a study of blood T cell repertoires in COVID-19. TCRdb's table, derived via immunoSEQ multiplex PCR, lists solely in-frame clones and lacks some. The sample contains around 170,000 clones, roughly 90% of which appear only once. Specimen: peripheral blood. The receptors here all came from a woman in her 70s with acute or convalescent COVID-19.

This sequence joins TRBV10-1 and TRBJ2-3; 9 bases are shared with TRBD2. Germline V gives CDR1 WNHNN, CDR2 SYGVQD (reference sequence). This CDR3 is 15 amino acids long. Trimming at V came to 0 bases and at J to 3 bases, leaving 1 base not matched to a gene. CDR3 sequence (DNA): TGCGCCAGCAGTGAGTCGAGCGGGAGGACAGATACGCAGTATTTT. It encodes CASSESSGRTDTQYF.

The rearrangement joins TRBV15 to TRBJ1-1; D unclear. CDR1 is LNHNV and CDR2 is YYDKDF in the germline V gene (reference sequence). The CDR3 extends over 16 amino acids. Between the trimmed V and J ends, which lost 0 bases and 4 bases, there was a span of 15 bases. The CDR3 DNA follows: TGTGCCACCAGCAGAGATTCCCCAGGCGCGGGCACTGAAGCTTTCTTT. Its protein is CATSRDSPGAGTEAFF.

The CDR3 spells CASSQDTGSSYGYTF. Here the CDR3 DNA reads TGTGCCAGCAGCCAAGACACAGGGTCGAGCTATGGCTACACCTTC. The V call is TRBV4-2, the J call TRBJ1-2, with D perhaps TRBD1 (6 bases). This CDR3 has 15 amino acids. V was pared by 0 bases and J by 4 bases, with 12 bases between. Germline loops: CDR1 LGHNA, CDR2 YNFKEQ.

The J gene is TRBJ2-5, the V gene TRBV28, with TRBD2 matching over 11 bases. V lost 1 base, J lost 6 bases, and 22 bases stayed unmatched. In germline, CDR1 is MDHEN, CDR2 SYDVKM. The CDR3 loop spans 21 amino acids. The CDR3 loop reads CASSLSARVVAGGPSLKTQYF. DNA of the CDR3: TGTGCCAGCAGTTTATCGGCCCGGGTAGTAGCGGGAGGGCCCTCCCTAAAGACCCAGTACTTC. Full variable domain (outside the CDR3, taken from reference TRBV28 and TRBJ2-5): DVKVTQSSRYLVKRTGEKVFLECVQDMDHENMFWYRQDPGLGLRLIYFSYDVKMKEKGDIPEGYSVSREKKERFSLILESASTNQTSMYLCASSLSARVVAGGPSLKTQYFGPGTRLLVL.

The chain joins TRBV9 to TRBJ2-5; the D gene is possibly TRBD2 (5 bases). CDR3 length: 15 residues. The V end lost 2 bases, the J end lost 5 bases, and 16 bases lay between the germline ends. The germline CDR1 and CDR2 sequences are SGDLS and YYNGEE. CDR3 sequence: CASSVLEGNWETQYF. The CDR3 region has the DNA TGTGCCAGCAGCGTTTTAGAGGGAAATTGGGAGACCCAGTACTTC.

J is TRBJ2-1 and V is TRBV2; 7 bases map to TRBD2. This CDR3 has 16 residues. The ends lost 7 bases at V and 9 bases at J; junction bases unmatched: 18. Germline lookup yields CDR1 SNHLY and CDR2 FYNNEI. CDR3 sequence reads: CASKRSGVVRVIEQFF. In nucleotides, the CDR3 is TGTGCCAGCAAGAGAAGCGGGGTAGTCAGGGTGATTGAGCAGTTCTTC. The entire variable domain, with the rest obtained from reference TRBV2 and TRBJ2-1, is as follows: EPEVTQTPSHQVTQMGQEVILRCVPISNHLYFYWYRQILGQKVEFLVSFYNNEISEKSEIFDDQFSVERPDGSNFTLKIRSTKLEDSAMYFCASKRSGVVRVIEQFFGPGTRLTVL.

This clone was counted a single time. The genes are TRBV7-6 and TRBJ2-5; 7 positions agree with TRBD2. The germline V gene has CDR1 SGHVS and CDR2 FNYEAQ. Germline trimming cut 5 bases from V and 4 bases from J; bases unmatched to any gene: 7. The CDR3 extends over 14 amino acids. CDR3: CASSPTGGRETQYF. The CDR3 region has the DNA TGTGCCAGCAGCCCTACGGGGGGTAGAGAGACCCAGTACTTC.

The chain recombines TRBV6-5 with TRBJ1-2; D is possibly TRBD1 (5 bases). V was clipped by 6 bases and J by 4 bases, with 12 bases between them. The CDR3 sequence is 13 residues long. CDR1 MNHEY and CDR2 SVGAGI come from the germline V gene. The CDR3 DNA reads as TGTGCCAGCAGCCGAGACAGTTCCTATGGCTACACCTTC. It encodes CASSRDSSYGYTF.

The CDR3 nucleotides are TGTGCCAGCAGCTTAGGCGGAAGGGGGCCGAATGAAAAACTGTTTTTT. It encodes CASSLGGRGPNEKLFF. The chain joins TRBV13 to TRBJ1-4, with 7 bases fitting TRBD1. The CDR3 has 16 amino acids. The germline gives CDR1 PRHDT, CDR2 FYEKMQ (reference sequence). With V trimmed by 0 bases and J by 5 bases, 6 bases remained unmatched.

The chain recombines TRBV29-1 with TRBJ2-7; 10 nucleotides match TRBD1. The CDR3 length is 14 residues. With V trimmed by 4 bases and J by 5 bases, 8 bases remained unmatched. Germline V gene data show CDR1 as SQVTM and CDR2 as ANQGSEA. The DNA of the CDR3 is TGCAGCGTTGCTACCGGGACAGGGGTCCACGAGCAGTACTTC. Translated, it gives CSVATGTGVHEQYF.

The V call is TRBV4-3, the J call TRBJ2-7; TRBD1 agrees at 7 bases. The CDR3 spans 15 residues. Germline assignment: CDR1 LGHNA and CDR2 YSLEER. J gave up 5 bases and V 0 bases, and 7 bases lay outside the gene matches. CDR3 DNA sequence: TGCGCCAGCAGCCAAGATCGAGGGGGCCCGCACGAGCAGTACTTC. Its protein is CASSQDRGGPHEQYF.

The rearrangement joins TRBV6-5 to TRBJ2-2, with D possibly being TRBD1 (6 bases). Germline V gene sequence: CDR1 MNHEY, CDR2 SVGAGI. Trimming shortened V by 10 bases and J by 4 bases, and 13 bases separated the two germline ends. This CDR3 has 13 residues. The CDR3, as DNA: TGTGCCACCCGAACAGGGTTCACCGGGGAGCTGTTTTTT. It specifies CATRTGFTGELFF.

The CDR3 region is CASRGQGRTEAFF. CDR3 nucleotide sequence: TGTGCCAGCAGGGGACAGGGTCGAACTGAAGCTTTCTTT. This rearrangement joins TRBV6-5 to TRBJ1-1; 9 bases are a match to TRBD1. Trimming cost V 6 bases and J 5 bases; bases outside gene matches: 4. The V gene's germline CDR1 is MNHEY and CDR2 SVGAGI. The CDR3 runs to 13 residues.

This chain uses TRBV6-5 with TRBJ2-5, with 7 positions matching TRBD1. Germline loops: CDR1 MNHEY, CDR2 SVGAGI. J gave up 5 bases and V 9 bases, and 12 bases lay outside the gene matches. The CDR3 is 14 residues long. CDR3 sequence: CASKRATGKETQYF. CDR3 coding DNA: TGTGCCAGTAAGCGAGCGACAGGGAAGGAGACCCAGTACTTC.

The V and J genes are TRBV19 and TRBJ1-1, with a weak D call TRBD1 (5 bases). Trimming shortened V by 3 bases and J by 5 bases, and 19 bases separated the two germline ends. The CDR3 length is 16 residues. The V gene's germline CDR1 is LNHDA and CDR2 SQIVND (reference sequence). The CDR3 sequence is CASSIDLGGKETEAFF. CDR3 nucleotide sequence: TGTGCCAGTAGTATCGACTTGGGGGGGAAGGAGACTGAAGCTTTCTTT.

V usage is TRBV19 and J usage is TRBJ1-2; TRBD1 aligns across 10 bases. The V segment lost 8 bases and the J segment 7 bases; nucleotides outside the gene matches: 10. This CDR3 region has 14 residues. CDR1 and CDR2 from the germline V gene are LNHDA and SQIVND (reference sequence). CDR3 nucleotides: TGTGCCAGTGTGAAAGGGACAGGGGTCTTTGGCTACACCTTC. It yields the protein CASVKGTGVFGYTF.

The chain recombines TRBV4-1 with TRBJ1-2, with D perhaps TRBD1 (6 bases). Germline V lookup: CDR1 MGHRA, CDR2 YSYEKL. This CDR3 is built from 14 residues. V was clipped by 1 base and J by 2 bases, with 8 bases between them. This CDR3 reads CASSQGDRNYGYTF. The CDR3 DNA follows: TGCGCCAGCAGCCAAGGTGACAGGAACTATGGCTACACCTTC.

The chain links TRBV2 to TRBJ1-1; 9 positions agree with TRBD1. Losses at the gene ends were 6 bases for V and 6 bases for J; bases not matched to a gene: 2. This CDR3 comprises 12 residues. CDR1 is SNHLY, CDR2 FYNNEI, per germline. CDR3 loop: CASSWTGAEAFF. The DNA of the CDR3 is TGTGCCAGCAGCTGGACAGGGGCTGAAGCTTTCTTT.

Of note for this clone: One end of the junction fails to match germline, which may point to a read error. This sequence joins TRBV6-2 or TRBV6-3 and TRBJ1-2; no definite D call. Germline lookup yields CDR1 MNHEY and CDR2 SVGEGT. The CDR3 contains 15 residues. The chain's CDR3 is CASSYTGQVDYGYTF. The CDR3 nucleotides read TGTGCCAGCAGTTATACCGGCCAGGTGGACTACGGCTACACCTTC.

The chain couples TRBV19 to TRBJ1-2, with 7 positions matching TRBD1. V trimming: 6 bases; J trimming: 4 bases; junction bases outside the gene matches: 5. Germline values: CDR1 LNHDA, CDR2 SQIVND (reference sequence). CDR3 length: 13 residues. The CDR3 loop is CASSPQGSYGYTF. The DNA for the CDR3 is TGTGCCAGTAGCCCACAGGGGAGCTATGGCTACACCTTC. Complete variable domain (other parts from reference TRBV19 and TRBJ1-2): DGGITQSPKYLFRKEGQNVTLSCEQNLNHDAMYWYRQDPGQGLRLIYYSQIVNDFQKGDIAEGYSVSREKKESFPLTVTSAQKNPTAFYLCASSPQGSYGYTFGSGTRLTVV.

This clone was counted between two and nine times. V usage is TRBV5-6 and J usage is TRBJ2-2; D not resolved. This CDR3 is built from 15 residues. The V end was cut by 1 base, the J end by 2 bases, with 9 bases between. Germline V gene lookup returns CDR1 SGHDT and CDR2 YYEEEE. CDR3 DNA sequence: TGTGCCAGCAGCTTGTACACGATCAACACCGGGGAGCTGTTTTTT. It translates to CASSLYTINTGELFF.